What follows are 20 T cell receptor beta chains derived from one specimen sequenced in a study of naive and memory T cell subsets. The beta constant-region primer was an equimolar mix of two oligonucleotides covering TRBC1 and TRBC2. Four rounds of PCR amplified the ligated cDNA using nested alpha and beta constant-region primers plus SP2. TCRdb re-analysed the UMI-ligation and nested PCR reads in MiXCR, keeping a single row per CDR3 protein. The sample has tens of thousands of distinct CDR3 sequences; 11% are singletons. Points from the study as a whole: Naive repertoires, especially CD8, held a few larger clonotypes, possibly memory cells re-expressing CD45RA.

The antigens for these receptors are not known. The sequencing input was naive CD4+ T cells from blood. These receptors originate from a human donor in good health.

This clonotype was picked up a small number of times. V usage is TRBV20-1 and J usage is TRBJ2-5, with a tentative D call TRBD1 (6 bases). The germline V and J ends were trimmed by 0 bases and 2 bases, with 13 bases remaining between them. The CDR3 is made up of 15 amino acids. Germline CDR1 reads DFQATT; CDR2 reads SNEGSKA (reference sequence). This chain's CDR3 is CSARDGTRGQETQYF. The CDR3 DNA follows: TGCAGTGCTAGAGATGGGACACGGGGACAAGAGACCCAGTACTTC.

This clonotype was seen only a few times. The chain carries TRBV27 and TRBJ2-3; TRBD1 is a possible D gene (5 bases). Germline V gene data show CDR1 as MNHEY and CDR2 as SMNVEV (reference sequence). The germline V and J ends were trimmed by 2 bases and 0 bases, with 9 bases remaining between them. The CDR3 runs 15 residues. The CDR3 sequence: CASSLQGRSTDTQYF. CDR3 coding DNA: TGTGCCAGCAGTTTACAGGGAAGAAGCACAGATACGCAGTATTTT.

This clonotype has a count of ten or more. V is TRBV18 and J is TRBJ2-7; 7 nucleotides line up with TRBD1. With 5 bases clipped from V and 2 bases from J, the junction kept 9 bases outside the gene matches. CDR1 KGHSH and CDR2 LQKENI come from the germline V gene. The CDR3 covers 15 residues. CDR3 loop: CASSSTGVSTYEQYF. In DNA, the CDR3 is TGTGCCAGCTCATCAACAGGGGTTTCCACCTACGAGCAGTACTTC.

This clonotype showed up just a few times. The chain carries TRBV7-9 and TRBJ1-4; 8 positions match TRBD1. The CDR3 contains 14 residues. The V and J ends lost 7 bases and 8 bases, in that order; junction bases with no gene match: 9. Germline-derived CDR1 and CDR2 are SEHNR and FQNEAQ (reference sequence). The CDR3 DNA reads as TGTGCCAGCAACCCTGGACAGGGAAAAGAAAAACTGTTTTTT. Protein: CASNPGQGKEKLFF.

This clonotype came up a few times. V usage is TRBV20-1 and J usage is TRBJ2-1; 10 nucleotides match TRBD2. The V segment lost 0 bases and the J segment 6 bases; nucleotides outside the gene matches: 2. The germline V gene encodes CDR1 DFQATT and CDR2 SNEGSKA (reference sequence). The CDR3 is 14 residues long. The CDR3 protein is CSARDVAGGNEQFF. DNA of the CDR3: TGCAGTGCTAGAGATGTAGCGGGGGGCAATGAGCAGTTCTTC.

In this sample, this clonotype turned up many times. The chain combines TRBV20-1 with TRBJ1-6, with TRBD1 identical over 9 bases. V gave up 3 bases and J gave up 6 bases; unmatched junction bases: 3. This CDR3 is built from 14 residues. Germline lookup yields CDR1 DFQATT and CDR2 SNEGSKA (reference sequence). The CDR3 here is CSARGTGFNSPLHF. The DNA for the CDR3 is TGCAGTGCTAGGGGGACAGGGTTTAATTCACCCCTCCACTTT.

This clonotype was seen only a few times. The rearrangement links TRBV6-1 to TRBJ1-5; D gene uncertain. Trimming left V 6 bases short and J 13 bases short, with 13 bases between. Germline V gene lookup returns CDR1 MNHNS and CDR2 SASEGT. This CDR3 is built from 11 residues. CDR3 sequence (DNA): TGTGCCAGCAGAATAGCAACAAAACAGCATTTT. It specifies CASRIATKQHF.

This clonotype was observed many times. The rearrangement joins TRBV29-1 to TRBJ2-3, with 9 bases matching TRBD2. The germline CDR1 and CDR2 sequences are SQVTM and ANQGSEA. Trimming took 4 bases from V and 2 from J; bases not matched to a gene: 13. This CDR3 has 17 residues. In DNA form, the CDR3 reads TGCAGCGTTGTATTGCGGGGGGGTTTTTGGGACACAGATACGCAGTATTTT. Its protein is CSVVLRGGFWDTDTQYF.

This clonotype appeared a few times. The chain joins TRBV7-9 to TRBJ2-7; D tentatively reads TRBD1 or TRBD2 (5 bases each). Germline-derived CDR1 and CDR2 are SEHNR and FQNEAQ (reference sequence). This CDR3 is 14 amino acids long. Trimming stripped 4 bases from V and 1 base from J, with 11 bases between. CDR3 DNA: TGTGCCAGCAGCTCGGGACGGGGATCCTACGAGCAGTACTTC. Residues: CASSSGRGSYEQYF.

This clonotype was counted a few times. The chain links TRBV7-2 to TRBJ1-5; 7 bases match TRBD1. With 5 bases clipped from V and 3 bases from J, the junction kept 7 bases outside the gene matches. The CDR3 spans 15 residues. Germline CDR1 SGHTA, CDR2 FQGNSA. CDR3 in DNA: TGTGCCAGCAGCCGCAGGACAGGACACAATCAGCCCCAGCATTTT. Protein sequence: CASSRRTGHNQPQHF.

Here the CDR3 DNA reads TGCAGTACCGAACAGGGGGCTGGGGCCAACGTCCTGACTTTC. Translating it yields CSTEQGAGANVLTF. J is TRBJ2-6 and V is TRBV20-1, with TRBD1 identical over 8 bases. The CDR3 contains 14 residues. Germline-derived CDR1 and CDR2 are DFQATT and SNEGSKA (reference sequence). The ends lost 8 bases at V and 2 bases at J; junction bases unmatched: 5.

This clonotype was found many times. The chain joins TRBV20-1 to TRBJ2-5, with D perhaps matching TRBD1 or TRBD2 (6 bases each). This CDR3 spans 16 amino acids. CDR1 and CDR2 from the germline V gene are DFQATT and SNEGSKA (reference sequence). V was shortened by 1 base and J by 1 base, with 16 bases between the two germline ends. CDR3 residues: CSARAARGRFQETQYF. In DNA, the CDR3 is TGCAGTGCTAGAGCCGCCCGGGGGCGATTCCAAGAGACCCAGTACTTC.

J is TRBJ1-2 and V is TRBV20-1, with 7 bases aligning to TRBD1. Germline lookup yields CDR1 DFQATT and CDR2 SNEGSKA (reference sequence). The CDR3 spans 13 residues. Trimming cost V 5 bases and J 4 bases; bases outside gene matches: 7. The CDR3 DNA reads as TGCAGTGCTCGCGAGGGGGCGGGCTATGGCTACACCTTC. This codes for CSAREGAGYGYTF.

The V gene is TRBV2, the J gene TRBJ1-5, with 7 bases identical to TRBD1. This CDR3 region has 14 residues. From germline, CDR1 is SNHLY and CDR2 FYNNEI. V was pared by 6 bases and J by 6 bases, with 8 bases of the junction left unmatched. The CDR3 is CASRTQGKSQPQHF. The CDR3 DNA sequence: TGTGCCAGCAGGACACAGGGGAAGAGTCAGCCCCAGCATTTT.

A few counts support this clonotype. The chain is built from TRBV6-2 or TRBV6-3 and TRBJ2-3; D is undetermined. The V and J ends lost 0 bases and 0 bases respectively, with 13 bases between them. Germline V gene lookup returns CDR1 MNHEY and CDR2 SVGEGT. The CDR3 is 17 amino acids. This CDR3 is CASSYSEIITSTDTQYF. The CDR3 region has the DNA TGTGCCAGCAGTTACTCGGAGATTATCACTAGCACAGATACGCAGTATTTT.

This sequence joins TRBV7-3 and TRBJ2-1; D ambiguous. Trimming removed 5 bases from V and 9 bases from J, with 2 bases in between. The germline gives CDR1 SGHTA, CDR2 FQGTGA. CDR3 length: 9 residues. CDR3 DNA sequence: TGTGCCAGCAGCCCTGAGCAGTTCTTC. It specifies CASSPEQFF. Looking up the rest from reference TRBV7-3 and TRBJ2-1 gives the full variable domain: GAGVSQTPSNKVTEKGKYVELRCDPISGHTALYWYRQSLGQGPEFLIYFQGTGAADDSGLPNDRFFAVRPEGSVSTLKIQRTERGDSAVYLCASSPEQFFGPGTRLTVL.

The V gene is TRBV5-1, the J gene TRBJ1-6; D ambiguous. Germline V gene data show CDR1 as SGHRS and CDR2 as YFSETQ. CDR3 length equals 15 residues. The V gene lost 5 bases and the J gene lost 0 bases, with 9 bases spanning the gap. The CDR3 sequence: CASRSASSYNSPLHF. CDR3 sequence (DNA): TGCGCCAGCAGGTCAGCAAGCTCCTATAATTCACCCCTCCACTTT.

J is TRBJ2-3 and V is TRBV7-3, with a tentative D call TRBD2 (5 bases). The V and J ends lost 2 bases and 0 bases respectively, with 9 bases between them. The germline V gene has CDR1 SGHTA and CDR2 FQGTGA. The CDR3 consists of 15 residues. The CDR3, as DNA: TGTGCCAGCAGCTTATTTGGCGGGAGCACAGATACGCAGTATTTT. It specifies CASSLFGGSTDTQYF.

This clonotype was found a few times. The chain combines TRBV29-1 with TRBJ1-1; weak D call: TRBD1 (6 bases). Germline CDR1 is SQVTM and CDR2 is ANQGSEA. CDR3 size: 14 residues. Trimming removed 7 bases at V and 2 bases at J, with 17 bases between. The CDR3 coding sequence is TGCAGCGCCAGACAGGCCCCGACTAACACTGAAGCTTTCTTT. This codes for CSARQAPTNTEAFF. Filled out from reference TRBV29-1 and TRBJ1-1, the complete variable domain reads SAVISQKPSRDICQRGTSLTIQCQVDSQVTMMFWYRQQPGQSLTLIATANQGSEATYESGFVIDKFPISRPNLTFSTLTVSNMSPEDSSIYLCSARQAPTNTEAFFGQGTRLTVV.

In this sample, this clonotype turned up a few times. The chain couples TRBV6-2 or TRBV6-3 to TRBJ2-5; maybe TRBD2 (6 bases). The germline V gene has CDR1 MNHEY and CDR2 SVGEGT. V was cut by 7 bases and J by 1 base, with 10 bases left in between. This CDR3 spans 13 amino acids. CDR3 amino acids: CASTPEGQETQYF. DNA for the CDR3: TGTGCCAGCACCCCGGAGGGCCAAGAGACCCAGTACTTC.